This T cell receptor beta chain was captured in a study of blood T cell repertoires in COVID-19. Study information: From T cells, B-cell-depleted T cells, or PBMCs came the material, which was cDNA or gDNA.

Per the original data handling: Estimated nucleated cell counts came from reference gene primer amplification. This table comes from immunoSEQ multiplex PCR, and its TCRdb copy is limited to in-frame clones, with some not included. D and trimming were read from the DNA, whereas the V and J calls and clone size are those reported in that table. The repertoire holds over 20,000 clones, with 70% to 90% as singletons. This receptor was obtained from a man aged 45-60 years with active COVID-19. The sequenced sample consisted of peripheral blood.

The CDR3 sequence is CARRTFYEQYF. The CDR3 DNA is TGTGCCAGAAGGACATTCTACGAGCAGTACTTC. The chain carries TRBV21-1 and TRBJ2-7; the DNA was not used to check the table's D call, TRBD1. TRBV21-1 is described as a pseudogene. This CDR3 contains 11 residues.